A selection of T cell receptor beta chains follows, all from one sample in a study of regulatory T cells in long-lasting Graves disease. TCRdb re-analysed the multiplex PCR reads in MiXCR, keeping a single row per CDR3 protein. Seen here are hundreds of thousands of distinct CDR3 sequences, around 17% observed once, and the top ten hold under 20%. The sample also formed part of further work on T cells in Graves' hyperthyroidism and ophthalmopathy.

The starting material was peripheral blood mononuclear cells (PBMCs), obtained at new diagnosis, from a patient treated with antithyroid drugs. These receptors originate from a woman aged 30 to 39 with Graves disease. Both conserved end residues are part of each CDR3. The D gene is left open where the match is weak. Clone size is not always given. Where it is, it says once, few, many or a class for expanded clones.

>13|many|TRBJ1-5|.|TRBV20-1
CSAVGTGNQPQHF
TGCAGTGCAGTGGGTACGGGCAATCAGCCCCAGCATTTT
>16|.|TRBJ1-1|TRBD1|TRBV19
CASNSPWGQIYTEAFF
TGTGCCAGTAATTCCCCGTGGGGACAGATCTACACTGAAGCTTTCTTT
>17|.|TRBJ2-3|.|TRBV5-6
CASSDGKVTRGEDTQYF
TGTGCCAGCAGCGATGGGAAAGTGACCCGCGGGGAAGATACGCAGTATTTT
>14|.|TRBJ2-7|TRBD1|TRBV20-1
CSAIRDRGPGEQYF
TGCAGTGCTATAAGGGACAGGGGGCCCGGCGAGCAGTACTTC
>14|.|TRBJ2-7|.|TRBV5-1
CASSLSAPVNEQYF
TGCGCCAGCAGCTTGTCAGCTCCGGTAAACGAGCAGTACTTC
>14|many|TRBJ1-1|.|TRBV7-9
CASSQRSRDTEAFF
TGTGCCAGCAGCCAGAGGTCCCGGGACACTGAAGCTTTCTTT
>13|few|TRBJ2-5|.|TRBV2
CASSGTGENEQYF
TGTGCCAGCAGTGGGACCGGTGAGAATGAGCAGTACTTC
>13|many|TRBJ2-1|.|TRBV7-9
CASRVGSYNEQFF
TGTGCCAGCAGAGTGGGAAGCTACAATGAGCAGTTCTTC
>12|.|TRBJ2-3|.|TRBV9
CASSQFIDTQYF
TGTGCCAGCAGCCAGTTCATCGATACGCAGTATTTT
>13|many|TRBJ1-2|.|TRBV28
CASSFGRGNGYTF
TGTGCCAGCAGTTTTGGCAGGGGTAACGGCTACACCTTC
>14|few|TRBJ2-2|.|TRBV5-6
CASSLWGYTGELFF
TGTGCCAGCAGCTTGTGGGGTTACACCGGGGAGCTGTTTTTT
>15|few|TRBJ1-1|.|TRBV6-1
CASSLQGEWDTEAFF
TGTGCCAGCAGCCTGCAGGGTGAATGGGACACTGAAGCTTTCTTT
>14|.|TRBJ2-7|TRBD1|TRBV5-1
CATKPGTGSYEQYF
TGCGCCACTAAACCTGGGACAGGCTCCTACGAGCAGTACTTC
>15|many|TRBJ1-1|TRBD1|TRBV9
CASSAEGARRTEAFF
TGTGCCAGCAGCGCAGAGGGGGCGAGACGCACTGAAGCTTTCTTT
>15|many|TRBJ2-2|.|TRBV30
CAWRRDDANTGELFF
TGTGCCTGGAGACGGGACGACGCGAACACCGGGGAGCTGTTTTTT
>10|few|TRBJ2-1|.|TRBV29-1
CSVGNNEQFF
TGCAGCGTTGGGAACAATGAGCAGTTCTTC
>15|many|TRBJ1-1|.|TRBV29-1
CSVCPRGEGATEAFF
TGCAGCGTGTGCCCACGTGGTGAGGGCGCCACTGAAGCTTTCTTT
>12|many|TRBJ2-7|.|TRBV6-1
CASSKLRAEQYF
TGTGCCAGCAGTAAGCTCAGGGCGGAGCAGTACTTC
>15|many|TRBJ1-2|.|TRBV6-6
CASSYSTADRYGYTF
TGTGCCAGCAGTTACTCGACGGCAGACCGCTATGGCTACACCTTC
>17|few|TRBJ1-5|.|TRBV2
CASISTFDRLVNQPQHF
TGTGCCAGCATCTCTACTTTCGACAGGTTGGTGAATCAGCCCCAGCATTTT
>15|many|TRBJ2-5|.|TRBV11-1
CASSSRLEFGETQYF
TGTGCCAGCAGCTCCAGACTCGAGTTTGGGGAGACCCAGTACTTC
>17|.|TRBJ2-3|TRBD2|TRBV11-3
CASSFSGGPIGTDTQYF
TGTGCCAGCAGCTTCTCGGGAGGGCCTATAGGCACAGATACGCAGTATTTT
>16|many|TRBJ1-6|TRBD1|TRBV28
CASSPRNRGMDSPLHF
TGTGCCAGCAGTCCAAGAAACAGGGGGATGGATTCACCCCTCCACTTT
>13|many|TRBJ2-7|TRBD1|TRBV20-1
CSAKDRVGNEQYF
TGCAGTGCAAAAGACAGGGTGGGTAACGAGCAGTACTTC
>14|many|TRBJ1-1|.|TRBV5-1
CASSLEGVRAEAFF
TGCGCCAGCAGCTTGGAAGGTGTTCGGGCTGAAGCTTTCTTT
>15|few|TRBJ2-7|TRBD1|TRBV9
CASSVRPTGLNEQYF
TGTGCCAGCAGCGTACGACCGACAGGGCTGAACGAGCAGTACTTC
>10|few|TRBJ2-1|.|TRBV2
CATPRNEQFF
TGTGCCACCCCCAGAAATGAGCAGTTCTTC
>17|.|TRBJ2-3|.|TRBV6-1
CASRPTQGLIFTDTQYF
TGTGCCAGCAGACCAACTCAGGGCCTTATCTTCACAGATACGCAGTATTTT
>12|.|TRBJ1-2|.|TRBV13
CASSGLYRGYTF
TGTGCCAGCAGCGGATTATACCGGGGCTACACCTTC
>17|.|TRBJ2-1|TRBD2|TRBV11-3
CASSLEGTSGREYEQFF
TGTGCCAGCAGCTTAGAAGGGACTAGCGGGAGAGAGTATGAGCAGTTCTTC
>13|.|TRBJ1-1|.|TRBV5-6
CASSTPPVSEAFF
TGTGCCAGCAGCACCCCCCCGGTGTCTGAAGCTTTCTTT
>14|.|TRBJ2-3|.|TRBV30
CAWSVRQPIDTQYF
TGTGCCTGGAGTGTAAGGCAGCCAATAGATACGCAGTATTTT
>16|many|TRBJ1-3|.|TRBV6-1
CASAPWDASSGNTIYF
TGTGCCAGCGCCCCTTGGGATGCTAGCTCTGGAAACACCATATATTTT
>15|.|TRBJ2-7|.|TRBV14
CASSQFRGTFYEQYF
TGTGCCAGCAGCCAATTCCGGGGTACGTTCTACGAGCAGTACTTC
>17|few|TRBJ2-2|.|TRBV28
CASSPPSGQGNTGELFF
TGTGCCAGCAGTCCCCCCTCGGGGCAGGGGAACACCGGGGAGCTGTTTTTT
>14|many|TRBJ1-2|TRBD1|TRBV28
CASSKNRGDYGYTF
TGTGCCAGCAGCAAAAACAGGGGTGACTATGGCTACACCTTC
>11|few|TRBJ1-2|TRBD1|TRBV29-1
CSGGDSYGYTF
TGCAGCGGGGGGGACAGCTATGGCTACACCTTC
>15|.|TRBJ1-3|.|TRBV5-1
CASSFSAGTVDTVYF
TGCGCCAGCAGCTTCAGTGCGGGAACGGTCGACACCGTATATTTT
>14|.|TRBJ2-2|.|TRBV20-1
CSAERWGIAGELFF
TGCAGTGCCGAGAGGTGGGGGATCGCCGGGGAGCTGTTTTTT
>12|many|TRBJ1-1|.|TRBV28
CASSLKGVVAFF
TGTGCCAGCAGTCTGAAGGGGGTCGTAGCTTTCTTT
>13|.|TRBJ1-1|TRBD1|TRBV5-1
CASFGTGATEAFF
TGCGCCAGTTTCGGGACAGGGGCCACTGAAGCTTTCTTT
>14|.|TRBJ1-4|.|TRBV18
CASSPLTSSEKLFF
TGTGCCAGCTCACCGCTTACTTCCTCTGAAAAACTGTTTTTT
>17|once|TRBJ1-5|TRBD1|TRBV6-2/TRBV6-3
CASSYKGAVLVIQPQHF
TGTGCCAGCAGTTATAAGGGGGCGGTCCTTGTAATCCAGCCCCAGCATTTT
>13|many|TRBJ1-4|TRBD1|TRBV29-1
CSVADRVNEKLFF
TGCAGCGTTGCGGACAGGGTTAATGAAAAACTGTTTTTT
>19|.|TRBJ2-1|TRBD2|TRBV6-2/TRBV6-3
CASSYPSAGGTSSYNEQFF
TGTGCCAGCAGTTACCCATCAGCGGGAGGTACCAGCTCCTACAATGAGCAGTTCTTC
>15|many|TRBJ1-5|.|TRBV19
CASSIGARAGQPQHF
TGTGCCAGTAGTATAGGCGCAAGGGCAGGGCAGCCCCAGCATTTT
>14|.|TRBJ1-2|TRBD1|TRBV5-5
CASRLGWGQGFITF
TGTGCCAGCAGACTCGGCTGGGGACAGGGATTTATCACCTTC
>14|many|TRBJ2-1|.|TRBV7-3
CASSLRGNYNEQFF
TGTGCCAGCAGCTTAAGGGGTAACTACAATGAGCAGTTCTTC